This T cell receptor beta chain is drawn from a study of T cell repertoires in cytomegalovirus infection. The V and J ends lost 2 bases and 3 bases respectively, with 11 bases between them. Germline V gene sequence: CDR1 SQVTM, CDR2 ANQGSEA. This CDR3 has 13 amino acids. Concerning this clonotype itself: Its antigen remains unknown.

TCRdb analysed the reads with MiXCR anew, one entry per CDR3 protein. The profile shows about a million distinct CDR3 sequences, around 32% of them singletons. The rearrangement joins TRBV29-1 to TRBJ2-7, with TRBD2 as a possible D gene (5 bases). The specimen was cultured CD8+ T cells from PBMCs, collected from culture after CMV antigen stimulation. This TCR came from a human donor in good health (CMV status not recorded). Some clones in this sample may be carry-over from other donors' samples. The CDR3 loop is CSVEKGDLYEQYF. The CDR3 DNA follows: TGCAGCGTTGAAAAGGGAGACCTCTACGAGCAGTACTTC.